Each of the 20 T cell receptor beta chains below was sequenced from the same sample in a study of T-cell memory formation after mild COVID-19. TCRdb re-called the 5' RACE reads through MiXCR, storing one row per CDR3 protein. The sample shows 300,000 to 350,000 distinct CDR3 sequences, roughly an eighth of them seen only once. Sequencing was done on a sample of PBMCs or a T cell subset sorted from them (not recorded which). These receptors were obtained from a man between 18 and 29 years old who had mild COVID-19 (a few samples of this study predate the infection). Cell type and time point are not known.

The V and J genes are TRBV7-2 and TRBJ1-5; a weak D match, TRBD1 (5 bases). From germline, CDR1 is SGHTA and CDR2 FQGNSA. The CDR3 is 15 amino acids. With 1 base removed from V and 0 bases from J, the gap between germline ends came to 7 bases. CDR3: CASSLGGVSNQPQHF. Here the CDR3 DNA reads TGTGCCAGCAGCTTAGGAGGGGTTAGCAATCAGCCCCAGCATTTT.

The rearrangement uses TRBV5-6 and TRBJ2-1, with TRBD1 as a possible D gene (5 bases). This CDR3 contains 15 residues. Trimming left V 0 bases short and J 7 bases short, with 14 bases between. Germline V CDR1 and CDR2: SGHDT, YYEEEE. CDR3 sequence: CASSLASAGPNEQFF. The CDR3, as DNA: TGTGCCAGCAGCTTGGCTTCGGCAGGGCCGAATGAGCAGTTCTTC.

This clonotype was detected only a few times. The chain couples TRBV6-4 to TRBJ2-1; D is undetermined. Germline-derived CDR1 and CDR2 are MRHNA and SNTAGT. The CDR3 covers 16 residues. The V end lost 2 bases, the J end lost 3 bases, and 14 bases lay between the germline ends. CDR3 amino acids: CASSDTATSRYNEQFF. In DNA, the CDR3 is TGTGCCAGCAGTGACACAGCCACGAGCCGCTACAATGAGCAGTTCTTC.

Only a few counts were recorded for this clonotype. The rearrangement uses TRBV7-9 and TRBJ1-2; the D is unclear. The germline V gene has CDR1 SEHNR and CDR2 FQNEAQ (reference sequence). Trimming left V 5 bases short and J 7 bases short, with 17 bases between. The CDR3 has 14 residues. The CDR3, as DNA: TGTGCCAGCAGCCCCCGGGCGACGCTTGCTGGCTACACCTTC. Translation gives CASSPRATLAGYTF. The full variable domain, completed using reference TRBV7-9 and TRBJ1-2, is DTGVSQNPRHKITKRGQNVTFRCDPISEHNRLYWYRQTLGQGPEFLTYFQNEAQLEKSRLLSDRFSAERPKGSFSTLEIQRTEQGDSAMYLCASSPRATLAGYTFGSGTRLTVV.

This clonotype was counted only a few times. V and J are TRBV3-1 and TRBJ1-5; maybe TRBD1 (5 bases). CDR1 is LGHDT and CDR2 is YNNKEL in the germline V gene (reference sequence). The CDR3 is 15 residues long. The V and J ends lost 4 bases and 3 bases respectively, with 13 bases between them. This CDR3 reads CASSRGRVNNQPQHF. In DNA, the CDR3 is TGTGCCAGCAGCCGGGGCAGGGTCAACAATCAGCCCCAGCATTTT.

This sequence joins TRBV7-2 and TRBJ2-6, with TRBD1 identical over 9 bases. CDR1 and CDR2 from the germline V gene are SGHTA and FQGNSA. V shed 7 bases and J 1 base; nucleotides not matched to a gene: 8. This CDR3 comprises 17 residues. The DNA of the CDR3 is TGTGCCAGCAACCTGGGACAGGGTGAATCTGGGGCCAACGTCCTGACTTTC. Residues: CASNLGQGESGANVLTF.

This clonotype was seen more than once but under ten times. The chain recombines TRBV4-1 with TRBJ1-4; D is undetermined. V was cut by 4 bases and J by 4 bases, with 10 bases left in between. This CDR3 comprises 14 residues. The germline gives CDR1 MGHRA, CDR2 YSYEKL. CDR3 in DNA: TGCGCCAGCAGCCCGGACGGGCTTAATGAAAAACTGTTTTTT. Protein: CASSPDGLNEKLFF.

This clonotype was picked up many times. This sequence joins TRBV10-2 and TRBJ2-3; D not certain. The V end was cut by 6 bases, the J end by 5 bases, with 6 bases between. CDR1 is WSHSY and CDR2 is SAAADI in the germline V gene. The CDR3 has 11 amino acids. CDR3 region: CASRVGDTQYF. The CDR3, as DNA: TGCGCCAGCAGGGTCGGAGATACGCAGTATTTT.

This clonotype was seen repeatedly, ten times or more. The chain carries TRBV7-9 and TRBJ2-1, with no clear D. Germline V gene data show CDR1 as SEHNR and CDR2 as FQNEAQ (reference sequence). Trimming stripped 3 bases from V and 7 bases from J, with 4 bases between. This CDR3 contains 11 residues. The CDR3 region is CASSFGNEQFF. CDR3 in DNA: TGTGCCAGCAGCTTCGGTAATGAGCAGTTCTTC. Looking up the rest from reference TRBV7-9 and TRBJ2-1 gives the full variable domain: DTGVSQNPRHKITKRGQNVTFRCDPISEHNRLYWYRQTLGQGPEFLTYFQNEAQLEKSRLLSDRFSAERPKGSFSTLEIQRTEQGDSAMYLCASSFGNEQFFGPGTRLTVL.

This clonotype occurred a few times. V usage is TRBV18 and J usage is TRBJ2-1; D gene ambiguous. Trimming pared 5 bases from V and 2 bases from J, leaving 10 bases between. Germline lookup yields CDR1 KGHSH and CDR2 LQKENI. This CDR3 has 14 amino acids. The DNA of the CDR3 is TGTGCCAGCTCAGTGCGTGTAACCTACAATGAGCAGTTCTTC. It codes for CASSVRVTYNEQFF.

The chain links TRBV18 to TRBJ2-5; possibly TRBD1 or TRBD2 for D (5 bases each). V dropped 3 bases and J dropped 5 bases, with 13 bases sitting between them. Germline V lookup: CDR1 KGHSH, CDR2 LQKENI. The CDR3 totals 14 residues. As DNA, the CDR3 is TGTGCCAGCTCACCGAGGGGCCCGGGGGAGACCCAGTACTTC. It codes for CASSPRGPGETQYF.

The chain has TRBV9 and TRBJ2-5; 12 nucleotides align to TRBD2. The CDR3 has 14 amino acids. The trim removed 4 bases at V and 7 bases at J, leaving 5 bases unmatched. The germline V gene has CDR1 SGDLS and CDR2 YYNGEE. The CDR3 DNA reads as TGTGCCAGCAGCCCTAGCGGGGGGGCGTTGACCCAGTACTTC. Residues: CASSPSGGALTQYF.

The chain links TRBV19 to TRBJ2-3, with 10 bases aligning to TRBD1. The V and J ends lost 8 bases and 2 bases, in that order; junction bases with no gene match: 7. The CDR3 length is 15 residues. The V gene's germline CDR1 is LNHDA and CDR2 SQIVND (reference sequence). The CDR3 loop reads CASRTGTGDTDTQYF. The CDR3 DNA is TGTGCCAGTCGAACCGGGACAGGGGACACAGATACGCAGTATTTT.

The table lists this clonotype with many counts. The chain couples TRBV9 to TRBJ1-2; D call uncertain. The CDR3 spans 13 residues. Germline CDR1 and CDR2: SGDLS and YYNGEE. Trimming cost V 0 bases and J 4 bases, with 7 bases left between them. The CDR3: CASSVAEGYGYTF. The CDR3 nucleotides are TGTGCCAGCAGCGTAGCGGAGGGCTATGGCTACACCTTC.

The rearrangement links TRBV20-1 to TRBJ1-3; D not certain. Trimming removed 8 bases at V and 0 bases at J, with 8 bases between. The CDR3 runs 12 residues. CDR1 and CDR2 (germline): DFQATT, SNEGSKA (reference sequence). The CDR3: CSTRTSGNTIYF. CDR3 nucleotide sequence: TGCAGTACCAGGACCTCTGGAAACACCATATATTTT.

The chain employs TRBV30 and TRBJ2-7; D is perhaps TRBD1 (6 bases). CDR1 and CDR2 (germline): GTSNPN, SVGIG (reference sequence). This CDR3 has 13 residues. Trimming took 2 bases from V and 2 from J, leaving 10 bases between them. CDR3 sequence: CAWSLGQTYEQYF. The CDR3 region has the DNA TGTGCCTGGAGTTTAGGACAGACCTACGAGCAGTACTTC. The variable domain in full, completed from reference TRBV30 and TRBJ2-7, reads SQTIHQWPATLVQPVGSPLSLECTVEGTSNPNLYWYRQAAGRGLQLLFYSVGIGQISSEVPQNLSASRPQDRQFILSSKKLLLSDSGFYLCAWSLGQTYEQYFGPGTRLTVT.

A few counts support this clonotype. The chain links TRBV5-5 to TRBJ1-1; possibly TRBD1 for D (5 bases). Germline lookup yields CDR1 SGHKS and CDR2 YYEKEE (reference sequence). This CDR3 has 13 amino acids. The ends were cut back, 3 bases at V and 4 bases at J, with 10 bases in the middle. The CDR3 DNA sequence: TGTGCCAGCAGCTCTTACCAGGGCACTGAAGCTTTCTTT. It specifies CASSSYQGTEAFF.

This chain joins TRBV19 and TRBJ1-4; D might be TRBD1 (6 bases). The CDR3 extends over 12 amino acids. V was trimmed by 11 bases and J by 8 bases, leaving 15 bases between them. The germline gives CDR1 LNHDA, CDR2 SQIVND (reference sequence). CDR3 DNA: TGTGCCCCGACAGGTATTTGGGAAAAACTGTTTTTT. Translating it yields CAPTGIWEKLFF. The full variable domain, with the rest looked up from reference TRBV19 and TRBJ1-4, is DGGITQSPKYLFRKEGQNVTLSCEQNLNHDAMYWYRQDPGQGLRLIYYSQIVNDFQKGDIAEGYSVSREKKESFPLTVTSAQKNPTAFYLCAPTGIWEKLFFGSGTQLSVL.

The CDR3 region has the DNA TGTGCCAGCAGATCCGGGGGGACGGCGGAGACCCAGTACTTC. Translation gives CASRSGGTAETQYF. V is TRBV7-3 and J is TRBJ2-5; TRBD2 matches at 7 bases. Germline V gene lookup returns CDR1 SGHTA and CDR2 FQGTGA. J was trimmed by 5 bases and V by 6 bases; bases with no gene match: 9. The CDR3 runs to 14 residues.

This clonotype was detected a few times. This chain links TRBV20-1 with TRBJ1-5; D is unclear. V shed 6 bases and J shed 4 bases, with 13 bases lying between them. Germline values: CDR1 DFQATT, CDR2 SNEGSKA (reference sequence). This CDR3 region has 13 residues. The CDR3 bases are TGCAGTGCAAGGGCCAGGTGGAATCAGCCCCAGCATTTT. This translates into CSARARWNQPQHF.